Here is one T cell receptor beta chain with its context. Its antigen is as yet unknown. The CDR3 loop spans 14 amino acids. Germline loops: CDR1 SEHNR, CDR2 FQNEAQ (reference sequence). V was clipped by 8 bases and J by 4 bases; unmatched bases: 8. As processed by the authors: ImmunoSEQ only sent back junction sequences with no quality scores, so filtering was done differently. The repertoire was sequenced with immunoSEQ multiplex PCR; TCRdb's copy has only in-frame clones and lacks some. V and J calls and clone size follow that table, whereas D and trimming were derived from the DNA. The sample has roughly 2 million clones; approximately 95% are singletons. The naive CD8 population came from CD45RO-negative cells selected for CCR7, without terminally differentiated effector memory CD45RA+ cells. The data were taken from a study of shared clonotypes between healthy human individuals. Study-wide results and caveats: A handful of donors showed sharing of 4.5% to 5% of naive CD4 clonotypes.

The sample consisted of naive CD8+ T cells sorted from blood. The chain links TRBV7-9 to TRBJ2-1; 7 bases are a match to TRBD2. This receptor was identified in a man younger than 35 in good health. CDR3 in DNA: TGTGCCAGCCGGGGGGAAGGCCCGTACAATGAGCAGTTCTTC. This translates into CASRGEGPYNEQFF.